The source of this TCR beta chain is a study of T cells after posttransplantation cyclophosphamide. Sequencing was performed with immunoSEQ multiplex PCR; in TCRdb, only in-frame clones are kept and a portion is missing. The sample holds about 28,000 clones, roughly 90% seen once. The germline gives CDR1 MGHRA, CDR2 YSYEKL. Trimming cost V 0 bases and J 11 bases, with 14 bases left between them. This CDR3 comprises 14 residues. Study observations and caveats: Later blood repertoires were often dominated by clones from the donor CD8+ memory compartment. Recipient CMV seropositivity and CMV reactivation strongly tracked TRB clonality.

Concerning this clone: Its antigen is not identified.

The material sequenced was PBMCs. The TCR comes from a man aged 50-60 years. V usage is TRBV4-1 and J usage is TRBJ2-1, with unresolved D. CDR3: CASSQDYSSPQQFF. As DNA, the CDR3 is TGCGCCAGCAGCCAAGATTACTCGTCCCCGCAGCAGTTCTTC.